The sequence of this T cell receptor (beta chain) was determined in a study of CD4 T cells in relation to SARS-CoV-2 and coronaviruses. As for the study in general: After 10 days of antigen culture, PBMC TCR beta CDR3s were sequenced. The negative reference was HIV-1 Nef peptide pool or peptide-free culture.

Trimming left V 5 bases short and J 9 bases short, with 8 bases between. CDR1 is SEHNR, CDR2 FQNEAQ, per germline (reference sequence). CDR3 length: 12 amino acids. The table lists this clone with a count of one. Its antigen is as yet unknown. Some clones are missing from TCRdb's copy, which holds only in-frame ones; the method was immunoSEQ multiplex PCR. The profile shows approximately 25,000 clones, roughly 70% of them singletons. Before the COVID-19 pandemic, during about 2011-2018, CD4+ T cells were taken from unexposed donors. CD4+ T cells were isolated from the cells after roughly 11 days of culture. As cell numbers allowed, unexposed-donor CD4+ T cells faced SARS-CoV-2 S/N and four cold-coronavirus spikes.

The TCR comes from a human donor in good health. The sample comprised CD4+ T cells from PBMCs, cultured in vitro. The rearrangement joins TRBV7-9 to TRBJ1-6; D uncertain. This chain's CDR3 is CASSEEASPLHF. CDR3 sequence (DNA): TGTGCCAGCAGCGAGGAGGCTTCACCCCTCCACTTT.